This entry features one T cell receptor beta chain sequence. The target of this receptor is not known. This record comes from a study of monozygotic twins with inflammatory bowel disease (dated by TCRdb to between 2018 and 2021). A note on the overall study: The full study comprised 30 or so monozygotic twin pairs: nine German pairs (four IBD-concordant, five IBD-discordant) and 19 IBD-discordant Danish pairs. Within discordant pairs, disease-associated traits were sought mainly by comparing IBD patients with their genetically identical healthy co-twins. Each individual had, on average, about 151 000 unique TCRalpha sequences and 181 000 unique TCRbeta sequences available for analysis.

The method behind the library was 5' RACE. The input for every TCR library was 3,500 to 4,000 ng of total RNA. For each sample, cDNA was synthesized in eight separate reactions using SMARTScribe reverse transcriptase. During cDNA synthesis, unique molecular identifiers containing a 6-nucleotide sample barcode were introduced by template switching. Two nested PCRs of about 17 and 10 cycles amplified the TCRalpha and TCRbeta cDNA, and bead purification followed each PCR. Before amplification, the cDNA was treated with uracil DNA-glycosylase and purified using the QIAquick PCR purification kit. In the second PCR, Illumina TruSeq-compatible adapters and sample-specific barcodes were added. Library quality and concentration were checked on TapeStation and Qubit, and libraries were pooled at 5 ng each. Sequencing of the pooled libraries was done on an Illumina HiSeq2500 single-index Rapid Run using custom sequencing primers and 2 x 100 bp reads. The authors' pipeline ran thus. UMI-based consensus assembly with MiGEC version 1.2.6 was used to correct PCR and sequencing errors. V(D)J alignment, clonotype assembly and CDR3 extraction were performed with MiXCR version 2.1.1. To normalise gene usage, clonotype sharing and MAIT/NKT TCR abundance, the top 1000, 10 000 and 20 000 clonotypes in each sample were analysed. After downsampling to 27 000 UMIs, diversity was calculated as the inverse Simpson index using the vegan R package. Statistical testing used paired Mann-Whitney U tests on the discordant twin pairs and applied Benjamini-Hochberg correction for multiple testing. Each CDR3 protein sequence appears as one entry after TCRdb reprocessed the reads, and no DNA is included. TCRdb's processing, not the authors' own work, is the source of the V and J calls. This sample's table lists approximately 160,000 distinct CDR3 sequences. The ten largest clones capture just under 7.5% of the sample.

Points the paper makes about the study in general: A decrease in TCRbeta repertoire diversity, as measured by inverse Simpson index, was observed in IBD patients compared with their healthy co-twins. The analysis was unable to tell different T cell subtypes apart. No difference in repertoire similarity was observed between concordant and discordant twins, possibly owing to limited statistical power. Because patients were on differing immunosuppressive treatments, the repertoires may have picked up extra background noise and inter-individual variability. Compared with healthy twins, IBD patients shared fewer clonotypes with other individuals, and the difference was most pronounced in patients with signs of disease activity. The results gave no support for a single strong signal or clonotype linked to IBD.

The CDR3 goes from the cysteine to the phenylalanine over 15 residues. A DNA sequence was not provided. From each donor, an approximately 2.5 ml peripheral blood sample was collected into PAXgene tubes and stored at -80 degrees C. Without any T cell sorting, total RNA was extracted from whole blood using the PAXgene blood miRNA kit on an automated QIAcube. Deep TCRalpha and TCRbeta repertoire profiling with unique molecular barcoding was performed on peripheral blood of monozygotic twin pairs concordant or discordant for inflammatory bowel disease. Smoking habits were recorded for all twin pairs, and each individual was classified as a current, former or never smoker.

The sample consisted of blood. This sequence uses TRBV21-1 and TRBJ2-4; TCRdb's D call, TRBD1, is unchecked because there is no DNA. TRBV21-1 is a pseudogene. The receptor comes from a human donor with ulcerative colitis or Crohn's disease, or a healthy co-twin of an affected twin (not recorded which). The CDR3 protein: CASSPQGTAKNIQYF.